The subject of this entry is one TCR beta chain. What it binds is unknown. These data are taken from a study of Graves' ophthalmopathy and Graves' hyperthyroidism. Notes on the study in general: Thyroid clonotypes that were expanded above 0.001 frequency mostly also appeared in blood.

TCR beta CDR3 amplification used RNA transcripts. Following a first-round RT-PCR that used HTBI primers, a second-round multiplex PCR was carried out. TCRdb re-called the multiplex PCR reads with MiXCR, one entry per CDR3 protein. The repertoire has 620,000 or so distinct CDR3 sequences, 22% of them found once; the top ten carry approximately 6.9%. V was cut by 0 bases and J by 0 bases, with 9 bases left in between. Germline CDR1 and CDR2: DFQATT and SNEGSKA (reference sequence). CDR3 length: 14 amino acids. Over 18 months of follow-up, stable hyperthyroidism required that no ophthalmopathy appear. The chain joins TRBV20-1 to TRBJ2-7; no clear D. Material for sequencing was peripheral blood. The sequence was obtained from a woman under 30 with stable Graves' hyperthyroidism. Some clones in this sample may be carry-over from other donors' samples. DNA of the CDR3: TGCAGTGCTAGAGATTGGTCGGGCTCCTACGAGCAGTACTTC. Amino acid sequence: CSARDWSGSYEQYF.